The sequence of this T cell receptor beta chain was determined in a study of human T cells and chemical hapten exposure (dated by TCRdb to about 2021). For context, the study as a whole: For sensitization, 2% DPC in acetone was applied to an approximately 2 cm by approximately 2 cm area of upper inner arm skin. Throughout the approximately 25-week study period, patients were also given weekly therapeutic DPC doses on the scalp. Patch testing was done on the upper back using Finn chambers containing 0.01% DPC, and results were scored after 6 days according to International Contact Dermatitis Research Group standards. The mostly female patient cohort included alopecia areata with under or over 50% scalp involvement, alopecia totalis and alopecia universalis. Libraries were pooled for sequencing, and variation in per-sample TCR yields was attributed mainly to small differences in library volumes within the pool. In alopecia patients, the study followed how the peripheral blood TCR repertoire changed in vivo over primary and secondary sensitization to diphenylcyclopropenone (DPC), a hapten. Blood samples were taken from patients before sensitization (week 0) and then at 2, 6 and about 24 weeks after DPC sensitization. For TCR sequencing, blood came from approximately 29 alopecia patients at anywhere from one to four time points (pre-sensitization, 2, 6 and 24 weeks). The investigation overall reported the following: The number of TCRs above 1 in 1000 frequency did not change with DPC sensitization; there was no evidence of global repertoire structure alterations. After repeated subsampling, the strength of the expansion versus patch-test correlation and the threshold at which it became significant changed. Expanded TCRs formed significantly more large CDR3 similarity clusters than pre-sensitization or healthy control sets, consistent with antigen-driven responses. The number of PT1 expanded TCRs positively correlated with patch test score, significant at thresholds 8, 16 and 32 but not 4. Because all patients had alopecia, a presumed autoimmune disease, the immune response of the patients might differ from that of healthy individuals.

The library was produced with RACE. Data came from a NextSeq 500. During library preparation, unique molecular identifiers were attached to individual cDNA molecules so that TCRs could be counted quantitatively and reproducibly. From each blood RNA sample, both TCR alpha and TCR beta chains were sequenced. The source study handled its data this way. A median of around 96,000 TCRs per sample was observed, with a range of roughly 20,000 to 750,000. The Decombinator software suite was used to annotate V, J and CDR3 in the TCR reads. For the PS versus PT1 abundance plots, all samples were subsampled to the same number of TCRs (28,000). TCRs were defined as expanded if absent before sensitization and observed at least eight times at the 2-week time point. TCRdb redid the processing of the public reads, applying fastp at Q25 and MiXCR, and retained in-frame beta chains. Every entry covers one CDR3 protein and lists the most common genes and DNA from its rows. The V and J calls were determined by TCRdb, not by the authors. The sample profile shows more than 100,000 distinct CDR3 sequences; roughly 15% of them were found once. Of the sample, 0.92% is held by the ten largest clones.

As regards this clonotype: Its binding antigen is unknown. No qualities accompany the bases; no much larger clone lies one base away.

Inclusive of the bounding cysteine and phenylalanine, the CDR3 is 15 residues long. Just CDR3 DNA is preserved here, 45 bases in frame from base 1. Trimming at the junction amounts to 8 bases on V and 0 bases on J, and the germline ends lie 14 bases apart. The sample's time point label, decoded: patch test 1, 2 weeks after DPC sensitization. Taken with the paper, the label for treatment or condition translates to: therapeutic diphenylcyclopropenone sensitization with weekly scalp DPC. At every patch-test visit, the blood draw took place before the patch test was put on. Patients were considered eligible if aged 18 to 70, diagnosed with alopecia and deemed suitable for DPC therapy, and patients were excluded if pregnant. Total RNA was extracted from unfractionated whole blood collected in Tempus Blood RNA tubes.

The TCR was taken from a man between 18 and 35 years old with alopecia areata. Some clones in this sample may be carry-over from other donors' samples. Sequencing used whole blood, obtained in connection with sensitization to the hapten diphenylcyclopropenone (DPC). Here the chain combines TRBV12-3 or TRBV12-4 and TRBJ1-5; the D region possibly corresponds to TRBD1 (5 bases align). The nucleotides are TGTGCCAGCGGACCGGGGGGATATAGCAATCAGCCCCAGCATTTT. It specifies CASGPGGYSNQPQHF.